This T cell receptor (beta chain) is from a study of identical twins. One entry per CDR3 protein, called by TCRdb with MiXCR from the 5' RACE reads. The sample consists of 1.5 million to 2 million distinct CDR3 sequences, 25% to 35% of them appearing once. Findings and limits, study-wide: Out-of-frame alpha sequences common to twins were enriched for low generation probability. With abundant cord blood beta clonotypes, insertions were fewer; memory repertoires showed no such pattern. Beta out-of-frame sequences displayed a weaker excess of sharing between twins. Twin sharing of out-of-frame TCR alpha was underestimated by models in monozygotic pairs.

The CDR3 loop spans 15 amino acids. The V end was cut by 1 base, the J end by 4 bases, with 12 bases between. Germline loops: CDR1 MGHRA, CDR2 YSYEKL. This clonotype occurred many times. What it binds is not known. The chain links TRBV4-1 to TRBJ2-3; D possibly matches TRBD1 or TRBD2 (5 bases each). The sequence was collected from a newborn girl in good health. What was sequenced was cord blood. The DNA for the CDR3 is TGCGCCAGCAGCCAAGTGGGGCTAGCAGCAGATACGCAGTATTTT. As protein: CASSQVGLAADTQYF.